This TCR beta chain was sequenced in a study of T cells in Graves' hyperthyroidism and ophthalmopathy. This clonotype was observed at least ten times. V was clipped by 3 bases and J by 5 bases, with 8 bases between them. This CDR3 is 13 amino acids long. The TCR beta CDR3 regions underwent amplification using RNA transcripts as the source. A set of HTBI primers served as the primers for a first-round RT-PCR of the TCR CDR3. TCRdb processed the multiplex PCR reads anew with MiXCR; each CDR3 protein has one entry. The sample lists approximately 330,000 distinct CDR3 sequences, 15% to 20% occurring once. Participants, patients aged 18 to 65, had newly diagnosed hyperthyroidism with a duration under 2 months.

Sequencing input: blood. The V gene is TRBV12-3 or TRBV12-4, the J gene TRBJ1-5, with D possibly matching TRBD1 (5 bases). This receptor was taken from a woman between 45 and 60 years old with Graves' hyperthyroidism. The CDR3 here is CASSLGGDQPQHF. CDR3 DNA: TGTGCCAGCAGTTTGGGGGGAGATCAGCCCCAGCATTTT.